Listed here are 10 T cell receptor beta chains from one sample, sequenced in a study of graft-versus-host responses after intestinal transplantation. Sequencing used immunoSEQ multiplex PCR; TCRdb keeps in-frame clones, though not all of them. The data contain several thousand clones, approximately 24% of them singletons. The sequencing used alloreactive CD4+ T cells from a mixed lymphocyte reaction culture, collected before intestinal transplant. Indicated subset: CFSE-low proliferating T cells sorted from roughly 6-day pre-transplant mixed lymphocyte reaction (GvH or HvG direction). These receptors originate from a human patient who received an intestinal transplant.

The CDR3 sequence: CASSQSSAASSYNEQFF. The CDR3 DNA reads as TGCGCCAGCAGCCAATCGTCAGCGGCTAGCTCCTACAATGAGCAGTTCTTC. This rearrangement joins TRBV4-1 to TRBJ2-1; tentative D call: TRBD2 (5 bases). V was trimmed by 2 bases and J by 0 bases, leaving 14 bases between them. The length of the CDR3 is 17 residues. Germline CDR1 reads MGHRA; CDR2 reads YSYEKL.

This chain joins TRBV11-2 and TRBJ2-5; 8 bases line up with TRBD2. The CDR3 runs to 14 residues. The V gene end was trimmed by 4 bases and the J gene end by 2 bases; junction bases not matched to a gene: 3. CDR1 is SGHAT, CDR2 FQNNGV, per germline. The DNA for the CDR3 is TGTGCCAGCAGCTGGGGCGGGGGGCAAGAGACCCAGTACTTC. This codes for CASSWGGGQETQYF. Drawing the rest from reference TRBV11-2 and TRBJ2-5, the complete variable domain is EAGVAQSPRYKIIEKRQSVAFWCNPISGHATLYWYQQILGQGPKLLIQFQNNGVVDDSQLPKDRFSAERLKGVDSTLKIQPAKLEDSAVYLCASSWGGGQETQYFGPGTRLLVL.

This clone was seen a handful of times. The chain carries TRBV28 and TRBJ2-1; 8 nucleotides line up with TRBD2. Germline V CDR1 and CDR2: MDHEN, SYDVKM. V shed 6 bases, J shed 4 bases, and the junction held 8 bases outside the gene matches. CDR3 length equals 15 residues. As DNA, the CDR3 is TGTGCCAGCAGCCCCGCCAGCGGGGGATACAATGAGCAGTTCTTC. Amino acid sequence: CASSPASGGYNEQFF. The full variable domain, rest sourced from reference TRBV28 and TRBJ2-1, is DVKVTQSSRYLVKRTGEKVFLECVQDMDHENMFWYRQDPGLGLRLIYFSYDVKMKEKGDIPEGYSVSREKKERFSLILESASTNQTSMYLCASSPASGGYNEQFFGPGTRLTVL.

This clone is deemed medium-sized. The J gene is TRBJ1-4, the V gene TRBV7-2; unclear D gene. Germline CDR1 and CDR2: SGHTA and FQGNSA. V dropped 7 bases and J dropped 7 bases, with 19 bases sitting between them. This CDR3 spans 15 amino acids. The DNA for the CDR3 is TGTGCCAGCACCCGGGCTTCGTCATCGGGTGAAAAACTGTTTTTT. Its protein is CASTRASSSGEKLFF.

The chain has TRBV2 and TRBJ1-2; the D is unclear. This CDR3 is 17 amino acids long. V was pared by 3 bases and J by 4 bases, with 21 bases between. Germline-derived CDR1 and CDR2 are SNHLY and FYNNEI. The CDR3 DNA sequence: TGTGCCAGCAGTGACACTAATCACCGAGGAAAGACCTATGGCTACACCTTC. Its protein is CASSDTNHRGKTYGYTF.

This clone was seen more than once but under ten times. The rearrangement uses TRBV27 and TRBJ2-2; 8 bases map to TRBD2. Trimming removed 6 bases from V and 0 bases from J; junction bases left unmatched: 3. The length of the CDR3 is 15 residues. CDR1 and CDR2 from the germline V gene are MNHEY and SMNVEV (reference sequence). CDR3 nucleotide sequence: TGTGCCAGCAGACTTAGCGGGACGAACACCGGGGAGCTGTTTTTT. Protein sequence: CASRLSGTNTGELFF.

This clone has a handful of counts. The J gene is TRBJ2-3, the V gene TRBV5-4, with 11 bases that match TRBD2. The trim removed 4 bases at V and 5 bases at J, leaving 9 bases unmatched. The CDR3 totals 16 residues. CDR1 is SGHNT, CDR2 YYREEE, per germline (reference sequence). CDR3 in amino acids: CASSIRLAGFVDTQYF. CDR3 nucleotide sequence: TGTGCCAGCAGCATCAGACTAGCGGGATTTGTAGATACGCAGTATTTT.

The V call is TRBV7-3, the J call TRBJ2-7; TRBD1 aligns across 10 bases. Per germline, CDR1 SGHTA and CDR2 FQGTGA. V trimming: 1 base; J trimming: 6 bases; junction bases outside the gene matches: 0. The CDR3 extends over 13 amino acids. DNA for the CDR3: TGTGCCAGCAGCTTAAGGGACAGGGGCGAGCAGTACTTC. Protein: CASSLRDRGEQYF.

V usage is TRBV19 and J usage is TRBJ1-2; 7 bases agree with TRBD1. The CDR3 contains 14 residues. CDR1 is LNHDA, CDR2 SQIVND, per germline (reference sequence). Trimming at V came to 6 bases and at J to 5 bases, leaving 9 bases not matched to a gene. CDR3 loop: CASRGTAINYGYTF. The CDR3 coding sequence is TGTGCCAGTAGAGGGACAGCTATAAATTATGGCTACACCTTC.

This chain connects TRBV6-5 to TRBJ2-7; 8 nucleotides agree with TRBD2. Germline loops: CDR1 MNHEY, CDR2 SVGAGI. This CDR3 comprises 15 residues. The junction had 7 bases not matched to a gene; V was cut back by 6 bases and J by 0 bases. The CDR3 region is CASRRSGRGSYEQYF. DNA for the CDR3: TGTGCCAGCAGAAGGAGCGGGAGAGGCTCCTACGAGCAGTACTTC.